The 20 T cell receptor beta chains reported below all come from one sample, sequenced in a study of CD8+ T cells in alopecia areata. Once RNA had been extracted, it was reverse transcribed into cDNA to act as the sequencing template. The assay was immunoSEQ multiplex PCR, and TCRdb's table has in-frame clones only and misses some. Among around 150,000 clones listed, 55% to 65% were seen once. Sequenced material: CD4+ T cells sorted from blood. All receptors come from a human donor in good health.

This clone has just a few counts. The genes are TRBV29-1 and TRBJ2-1; 12 nucleotides match TRBD2. J gave up 1 base and V 4 bases, and 11 bases lay outside the gene matches. Germline values: CDR1 SQVTM, CDR2 ANQGSEA. There are 18 residues in the CDR3. The CDR3 nucleotides read TGCAGCGTTGGATCCCCGGGACTAGCGGGTAATTCCTACAATGAGCAGTTCTTC. Its translation: CSVGSPGLAGNSYNEQFF.

This clone occurred once. The chain employs TRBV18 and TRBJ2-1; 7 bases agree with TRBD2. The J segment lost 4 bases and the V segment lost 3 bases, leaving 3 bases of the junction unmatched. This CDR3 region has 14 residues. Germline-derived CDR1 and CDR2 are KGHSH and LQKENI. In DNA, the CDR3 is TGTGCCAGCTCACCTTCTAGCGGTTACAATGAGCAGTTCTTC. This codes for CASSPSSGYNEQFF.

The J gene is TRBJ1-2, the V gene TRBV20-1; no clear D gene. V lost 6 bases and J lost 7, with 12 bases in between. This CDR3 region has 11 residues. Germline lookup yields CDR1 DFQATT and CDR2 SNEGSKA (reference sequence). The CDR3 loop is CSALTDTGYTF. CDR3 nucleotides: TGCAGTGCCCTCACAGACACTGGCTACACCTTC.

V gene TRBV4-1 combines with J gene TRBJ2-6; unclear D gene. The CDR3 is made up of 16 amino acids. V was clipped by 3 bases and J by 1 base, with 10 bases between them. Per germline, CDR1 MGHRA and CDR2 YSYEKL. CDR3 DNA sequence: TGCGCCAGCAGCCATGGCCGAGAGTCTGGGGCCAACGTCCTGACTTTC. This gives the protein CASSHGRESGANVLTF.

The J gene is TRBJ2-3, the V gene TRBV30; D ambiguous. The CDR3 extends over 11 amino acids. The germline V and J ends were trimmed by 3 bases and 6 bases, with 7 bases remaining between them. In germline, CDR1 is GTSNPN, CDR2 SVGIG (reference sequence). The CDR3 nucleotides are TGTGCCTGGAGCCAAAAGGATACGCAGTATTTT. As protein: CAWSQKDTQYF.

This clone was picked up a small number of times. The chain employs TRBV28 and TRBJ1-5; D uncertain. Per the germline V gene, CDR1 is MDHEN and CDR2 is SYDVKM. CDR3 size: 15 residues. The V gene lost 4 bases and the J gene lost 4 bases, with 14 bases spanning the gap. CDR3 region: CASSYTRVSNQPQHF. CDR3 DNA sequence: TGTGCCAGCAGTTATACAAGGGTTTCTAATCAGCCCCAGCATTTT.

V and J are TRBV6-1 and TRBJ2-5; the D gene is possibly TRBD2 (6 bases). The germline V gene has CDR1 MNHNS and CDR2 SASEGT. V gave up 0 bases and J gave up 0 bases, with 8 bases separating them. The CDR3 is 15 residues long. The CDR3 region is CASSEAGTHQETQYF. The CDR3 DNA is TGTGCCAGCAGTGAAGCGGGGACTCACCAAGAGACCCAGTACTTC.

This clone has more than one count but fewer than ten. The genes are TRBV27 and TRBJ1-2, with a weak D call TRBD1 (5 bases). V was shortened by 5 bases and J by 5 bases, with 12 bases between the two germline ends. There are 13 residues in the CDR3. The V gene's germline CDR1 is MNHEY and CDR2 SMNVEV (reference sequence). For the CDR3, the DNA is TGTGCCAGCAGTAAGGACAAGGCGTATGGCTACACCTTC. Amino acid sequence: CASSKDKAYGYTF.

This clone was found a few times. V and J are TRBV19 and TRBJ1-1; D is unresolved. Germline V gene data show CDR1 as LNHDA and CDR2 as SQIVND (reference sequence). V lost 3 bases and J lost 5, with 10 bases in between. The length of the CDR3 is 13 residues. The CDR3 protein is CASSIGWATEAFF. CDR3 sequence (DNA): TGTGCCAGTAGTATCGGATGGGCAACTGAAGCTTTCTTT.

J is TRBJ2-1 and V is TRBV9, with D possibly TRBD2 on 5 matching bases. This CDR3 spans 17 amino acids. Trimming removed 2 bases at V and 1 base at J, with 16 bases between. In germline, CDR1 is SGDLS, CDR2 YYNGEE. The chain's CDR3 is CASSVDGETVSYNEQFF. The CDR3 nucleotides read TGTGCCAGCAGCGTTGATGGGGAGACGGTTTCCTACAATGAGCAGTTCTTC. Together with reference TRBV9 and TRBJ2-1, the CDR3 gives the full variable domain: DSGVTQTPKHLITATGQRVTLRCSPRSGDLSVYWYQQSLDQGLQFLIQYYNGEERAKGNILERFSAQQFPDLHSELNLSSLELGDSALYFCASSVDGETVSYNEQFFGPGTRLTVL.

The V and J genes are TRBV16 and TRBJ1-5; D not certain. The V end lost 1 base, the J end lost 5 bases, and 3 bases lay between the germline ends. The CDR3 totals 12 residues. Germline V lookup: CDR1 KGHSY, CDR2 FQNENV. CDR3 coding DNA: TGTGCCAGCAGCCAATGGGATCAGCCCCAGCATTTT. As protein: CASSQWDQPQHF.

The chain links TRBV5-4 to TRBJ1-2; D is perhaps TRBD1 (5 bases). V was trimmed by 2 bases and J by 8 bases, leaving 10 bases between them. The CDR3 is 12 residues long. Germline assignment: CDR1 SGHNT and CDR2 YYREEE (reference sequence). This CDR3 is CASSFGGEGYTF. In DNA, the CDR3 is TGTGCCAGCAGCTTCGGGGGAGAGGGCTACACCTTC.

CDR3 coding DNA: TGCAGCGTTGACGGGACAGGAATTTCCTCGTACACCTTC. It specifies CSVDGTGISSYTF. V gene TRBV29-1 combines with J gene TRBJ1-2; TRBD1 aligns across 8 bases. The junction had 11 bases not matched to a gene; V was cut back by 3 bases and J by 11 bases. Germline CDR1 SQVTM, CDR2 ANQGSEA. CDR3 size: 13 residues.

This rearrangement joins TRBV2 to TRBJ2-3, with 10 bases matching TRBD2. Trimming at V came to 10 bases and at J to 5 bases, leaving 9 bases not matched to a gene. The CDR3 consists of 14 residues. The germline V gene encodes CDR1 SNHLY and CDR2 FYNNEI. The CDR3 coding sequence is TGTGCCACCGGAATAGCGGGAGGTGGAGATACGCAGTATTTT. Translated: CATGIAGGGDTQYF.

This clone was seen a handful of times. V and J are TRBV29-1 and TRBJ2-6, with 8 bases lining up with TRBD1. There are 16 residues in the CDR3. V gave up 5 bases and J gave up 0 bases; unmatched junction bases: 6. Germline V gives CDR1 SQVTM, CDR2 ANQGSEA. The CDR3 nucleotides read TGCAGCGTTCTCAGACAGGGGATCTCTGGGGCCAACGTCCTGACTTTC. Translated: CSVLRQGISGANVLTF.

The rearrangement links TRBV5-1 to TRBJ2-6; 8 bases agree with TRBD1. CDR1 SGHRS and CDR2 YFSETQ come from the germline V gene. The CDR3 has 16 amino acids. Unmatched junction bases numbered 4, after V lost 5 bases and J lost 0 bases. Here the CDR3 reads CASRTGENSGANVLTF. DNA of the CDR3: TGCGCCAGCAGGACAGGGGAGAACTCTGGGGCCAACGTCCTGACTTTC. The whole variable domain, remainder taken from reference TRBV5-1 and TRBJ2-6, is KAGVTQTPRYLIKTRGQQVTLSCSPISGHRSVSWYQQTPGQGLQFLFEYFSETQRNKGNFPGRFSGRQFSNSRSEMNVSTLELGDSALYLCASRTGENSGANVLTFGAGSRLTVL.

This clone was found once. The chain has TRBV29-1 and TRBJ2-1, with 7 bases that match TRBD2. The CDR3 sequence is 11 residues long. V lost 7 bases and J lost 5; bases outside the gene matches: 2. Germline V gene data show CDR1 as SQVTM and CDR2 as ANQGSEA. CDR3 nucleotides: TGCAGCGGAGGACTAGACAATGAGCAGTTCTTC. It codes for CSGGLDNEQFF.

The V call is TRBV7-6, the J call TRBJ2-1; 10 nucleotides line up with TRBD2. V was pared by 1 base and J by 0 bases, with 3 bases of the junction left unmatched. Germline CDR1 reads SGHVS; CDR2 reads FNYEAQ. The CDR3 spans 17 residues. This chain's CDR3 is CASSLVLAGSSYNEQFF. The CDR3 region has the DNA TGTGCCAGCAGCTTAGTACTAGCGGGGAGCTCCTACAATGAGCAGTTCTTC. The full variable domain, completed using reference TRBV7-6 and TRBJ2-1, is GAGVSQSPRYKVTKRGQDVALRCDPISGHVSLYWYRQALGQGPEFLTYFNYEAQQDKSGLPNDRFSAERPEGSISTLTIQRTEQRDSAMYRCASSLVLAGSSYNEQFFGPGTRLTVL.

This clone has just a few counts. This chain connects TRBV19 to TRBJ2-4; D is unclear. The CDR3 is 15 amino acids. Per the germline V gene, CDR1 is LNHDA and CDR2 is SQIVND (reference sequence). Deletions cut 10 bases from V and 0 bases from J, with 16 bases between. The CDR3: CATSFLELAKNIQYF. In DNA form, the CDR3 reads TGTGCCACTTCCTTCCTCGAGCTAGCCAAAAACATTCAGTACTTC.

This clone was picked up a small number of times. V and J are TRBV30 and TRBJ2-1, with 13 nucleotides matching TRBD2. The CDR3 extends over 15 amino acids. V lost 4 bases and J lost 6; bases outside the gene matches: 6. CDR1 is GTSNPN and CDR2 is SVGIG in the germline V gene (reference sequence). The CDR3: CAWNLGLAGANEQFF. The CDR3, as DNA: TGTGCCTGGAATCTTGGACTAGCGGGAGCCAATGAGCAGTTCTTC.